This T cell receptor (beta chain) was identified during a study of CD4 T cells in relation to SARS-CoV-2 and coronaviruses. On the study more broadly: Negative control cultures got HIV-1 Nef peptides or no peptide.

Assay used: immunoSEQ multiplex PCR; TCRdb lists only in-frame clones, some missing. Among some 26,000 clones listed, around 70% were seen once. V dropped 9 bases and J dropped 3; count of bases not matched to a gene: 8. CDR3 length: 13 residues. In germline, CDR1 is WSHSY, CDR2 SAAADI. CD4+ T cells from unexposed donors were obtained before the COVID-19 pandemic (2011-2018). Isolation of CD4+ T cells took place after about 9 days in culture. Cells permitting, SARS-CoV-2 S/N and four cold-coronavirus spikes were tested on unexposed-donor CD4+ T cells. This clone has a single count. What it binds is unknown.

The sequenced material came from CD4+ T cells from PBMCs, cultured in vitro. The gene calls are TRBV10-2 and TRBJ2-7; 7 bases line up with TRBD2. The clonotype originates from a human donor in good health. The CDR3 is CASWGGRGYEQYF. In DNA, the CDR3 is TGCGCCAGTTGGGGGGGGAGAGGCTACGAGCAGTACTTC.